Shown below are 17 T cell receptor beta chains from a single sample sequenced in a study of blood T cell repertoires in COVID-19. Here immunoSEQ multiplex PCR was the method, and the copy in TCRdb shows in-frame clones only, minus some. This table has around 220,000 clones, around 80% appearing once. Material for sequencing was peripheral blood. These receptors originate from a man aged 30 to 45 with active or convalescent COVID-19.

The rearrangement links TRBV14 to TRBJ2-5, with TRBD1 matching 12 bases. Trimming at V came to 4 bases and at J to 4 bases, leaving 7 bases not matched to a gene. The germline V gene has CDR1 SGHDN and CDR2 FVKESK. The CDR3 runs to 16 residues. CDR3: CASSLGQGALRETQYF. In DNA, the CDR3 is TGTGCCAGCAGCCTGGGACAGGGGGCTTTAAGAGAGACCCAGTACTTC. The entire variable domain, with the rest obtained from reference TRBV14 and TRBJ2-5, is as follows: EAGVTQFPSHSVIEKGQTVTLRCDPISGHDNLYWYRRVMGKEIKFLLHFVKESKQDESGMPNNRFLAERTGGTYSTLKVQPAELEDSGVYFCASSLGQGALRETQYFGPGTRLLVL.

The chain links TRBV27 to TRBJ2-3; no clear D. This CDR3 region has 12 residues. The V and J ends lost 5 bases and 5 bases respectively, with 8 bases between them. Germline CDR1 reads MNHEY; CDR2 reads SMNVEV (reference sequence). CDR3 DNA sequence: TGTGCCAGCAGTCAGGCGCGAGATACGCAGTATTTT. Its translation: CASSQARDTQYF.

The V call is TRBV7-2, the J call TRBJ2-1; 8 bases agree with TRBD2. V was clipped by 0 bases and J by 6 bases; unmatched bases: 7. Germline assignment: CDR1 SGHTA and CDR2 FQGNSA. The CDR3 runs 16 residues. As DNA, the CDR3 is TGTGCCAGCAGCTTAGCAGGGGGGGGGACTAGCAATGAGCAGTTCTTC. Amino acid sequence: CASSLAGGGTSNEQFF.

The V and J genes are TRBV4-3 and TRBJ2-3; 7 positions agree with TRBD2. This CDR3 spans 15 amino acids. Germline V gives CDR1 LGHNA, CDR2 YSLEER. The V segment lost 4 bases and the J segment 6 bases; nucleotides outside the gene matches: 10. CDR3 loop: CASSPHREGADTQYF. CDR3 DNA: TGCGCCAGCAGCCCTCATAGGGAGGGTGCCGATACGCAGTATTTT.

This clone has only one observation. The chain carries TRBV9 and TRBJ2-1; weak D call: TRBD2 (6 bases). With 1 base removed from V and 5 bases from J, the gap between germline ends came to 7 bases. Germline loops: CDR1 SGDLS, CDR2 YYNGEE. This CDR3 has 13 residues. The CDR3 coding sequence is TGTGCCAGCAGCGTAAGGACTAACAATGAGCAGTTCTTC. Translating gives CASSVRTNNEQFF.

This chain links TRBV5-4 with TRBJ2-5, with D possibly TRBD2 on 5 matching bases. Trimming took off 3 bases at V and 2 bases at J, with 11 bases between the two ends. Germline V gene data show CDR1 as SGHNT and CDR2 as YYREEE (reference sequence). The CDR3 is 14 amino acids. CDR3 sequence: CASSSIANQETQYF. As DNA, the CDR3 is TGTGCCAGCAGCTCCATAGCGAATCAAGAGACCCAGTACTTC.

J is TRBJ1-2 and V is TRBV19; D is unclear. The ends were cut back, 7 bases at V and 5 bases at J, with 14 bases in the middle. Per germline, CDR1 LNHDA and CDR2 SQIVND (reference sequence). There are 13 residues in the CDR3. The CDR3 sequence: CASTENPGYGYTF. The DNA of the CDR3 is TGTGCCAGTACGGAGAACCCTGGGTATGGCTACACCTTC.

The rearrangement links TRBV10-2 to TRBJ2-4, with D possibly matching TRBD2 (5 bases). The germline gives CDR1 WSHSY, CDR2 SAAADI. This CDR3 contains 14 residues. V lost 8 bases and J lost 0, with 11 bases in between. For the CDR3, the DNA is TGCGCCAGCCGCCGGGAACTAGCCAAAAACATTCAGTACTTC. This sequence encodes CASRRELAKNIQYF.

J is TRBJ1-2 and V is TRBV29-1, with D uncertain. Germline values: CDR1 SQVTM, CDR2 ANQGSEA. This CDR3 is built from 12 residues. Trimming stripped 2 bases from V and 6 bases from J, with 10 bases between. In nucleotides, the CDR3 is TGCAGCGTTGAATTGGAGGGCCATGGCTACACCTTC. It codes for CSVELEGHGYTF.

The rearrangement joins TRBV28 to TRBJ1-5; 8 bases map to TRBD1. Germline V gene sequence: CDR1 MDHEN, CDR2 SYDVKM. This CDR3 is 16 amino acids long. J lost 1 base, V lost 2 bases, and 4 bases had no gene match. CDR3 sequence (DNA): TGTGCCAGCAGTTTAAGACAGGGGAAGAGCAATCAGCCCCAGCATTTT. The encoded protein is CASSLRQGKSNQPQHF.

V and J are TRBV5-1 and TRBJ1-3; 7 nucleotides line up with TRBD1. CDR3 length: 15 residues. The ends lost 4 bases at V and 1 base at J; junction bases unmatched: 5. Germline V gene sequence: CDR1 SGHRS, CDR2 YFSETQ. The CDR3 nucleotides read TGCGCCAGCAGCAACCTACAGGGGTCTGGAAACACCATATATTTT. Protein sequence: CASSNLQGSGNTIYF.

The rearrangement links TRBV5-1 to TRBJ2-3; maybe TRBD2 (5 bases). This CDR3 region has 16 residues. The germline V and J ends were trimmed by 0 bases and 0 bases, with 11 bases remaining between them. CDR1 is SGHRS and CDR2 is YFSETQ in the germline V gene. DNA for the CDR3: TGCGCCAGCAGCTTGGGGTCCAGCGGAAGCACAGATACGCAGTATTTT. It is translated as CASSLGSSGSTDTQYF.

V and J are TRBV9 and TRBJ2-7, with D perhaps matching TRBD2 (5 bases). Deletions cut 3 bases from V and 7 bases from J, with 17 bases between. The CDR3 length is 14 residues. Germline V gene sequence: CDR1 SGDLS, CDR2 YYNGEE. The CDR3 is CASSAGPGIGEQYF. CDR3 DNA sequence: TGTGCCAGCAGCGCCGGGCCGGGGATCGGGGAGCAGTACTTC.

The gene calls are TRBV5-4 and TRBJ2-1; 9 nucleotides agree with TRBD1. Germline trimming cut 6 bases from V and 1 base from J; bases unmatched to any gene: 5. Germline CDR1 and CDR2: SGHNT and YYREEE (reference sequence). The CDR3 contains 15 residues. CDR3 loop: CASTETGGSYNEQFF. CDR3 sequence (DNA): TGTGCCAGCACCGAGACAGGGGGATCCTACAATGAGCAGTTCTTC. Using reference TRBV5-4 and TRBJ2-1 for the parts outside the CDR3, the full variable domain is ETGVTQSPTHLIKTRGQQVTLRCSSQSGHNTVSWYQQALGQGPQFIFQYYREEENGRGNFPPRFSGLQFPNYSSELNVNALELDDSALYLCASTETGGSYNEQFFGPGTRLTVL.

The chain couples TRBV6-5 to TRBJ2-3; D might be TRBD1 (6 bases). This CDR3 has 15 amino acids. V shed 7 bases and J shed 3 bases, with 17 bases lying between them. In germline, CDR1 is MNHEY, CDR2 SVGAGI. CDR3 DNA: TGTGCCAGCAATCATAGGGGGTCTGGGACAGATACGCAGTATTTT. Its translation: CASNHRGSGTDTQYF.

CDR3 sequence reads: CASSQGYNEQFF. The CDR3 nucleotides are TGTGCCAGCAGTCAGGGTTACAATGAGCAGTTCTTC. V is TRBV12-3 or TRBV12-4 and J is TRBJ2-1, with a tentative D call TRBD1 (5 bases). The CDR3 is 12 amino acids. V gave up 5 bases and J gave up 4 bases, with 6 bases separating them.

The chain uses TRBV7-8 and TRBJ2-7, with D tentatively TRBD1 (6 bases). V shed 8 bases and J shed 2 bases, with 16 bases lying between them. Germline values: CDR1 SGHVS, CDR2 FQNEAQ. There are 14 residues in the CDR3. CDR3 in amino acids: CASSPGVGTYEQYF. CDR3 nucleotide sequence: TGTGCCAGCTCGCCAGGGGTAGGCACCTACGAGCAGTACTTC.